The source of this T cell receptor beta chain is a study of Tregs in tolerant kidney transplant recipients. Worth noting for this clone: Its antigen remains unidentified.

General study findings and limits: Activated donor B cell expansion appeared to reveal the most relevant donor-specific TCRbeta repertoire. The small number of patients limits these findings pending further validation.

Mixed chimerism was transient after nonmyeloablative marrow transplants from related graft donors. TCRdb's copy holds only in-frame clones and misses some; the assay was immunoSEQ multiplex PCR. The sample table includes over 14,000 clones. Sequenced material: CD4+ T cells from blood (PBMCs), taken 12 months after the transplant. The TCR originated in a human patient who received a combined kidney and bone marrow transplant. Some T cells may be the graft donor's.

The CDR3 DNA, read in part, is TGTGCCAGCAGCCTAATCAGGCAGCCC. It encodes CASSLIRQP. The CDR3 in its entirety is CASSLIRQPQHF. The rearrangement uses TRBV12-3 or TRBV12-4 and TRBJ1-5; D gene unclear. The read ends 3 residues shy of where the CDR3 ends; the end is completed using the germline J gene. The CDR3 length is 12 residues. V was cut by 6 bases and J by 7 bases, with 10 bases left in between.